The rows below give T cell receptor beta chains drawn from one sample of a study of blood T cell repertoires in COVID-19. The method was immunoSEQ multiplex PCR; TCRdb's version includes in-frame clones alone and lacks a portion of them. The sample consists of about 110,000 clones, 75% to 90% of them appearing once. Sequencing was performed on peripheral blood. These receptors all come from a woman of 80 years or more with acute or convalescent COVID-19. Both conserved end residues are part of each CDR3. D genes are given only for firm matches. Size values are once, few and many counts, or a class for expanded clones, and some rows have none.

d_gene	abundance	v_gene	j_gene	CDR3aa	CDR3nt
NA	NA	TRBV29-1	TRBJ2-5	CSVEFGETQYF	TGCAGCGTTGAGTTCGGAGAGACCCAGTACTTC
NA	NA	TRBV28	TRBJ2-7	CASRHGALLVEQYF	TGTGCCAGCAGACACGGAGCCTTACTTGTAGAGCAGTACTTC
TRBD2	NA	TRBV5-4	TRBJ2-3	CASSLKLAGYGDTQYF	TGTGCCAGCAGCTTGAAGCTAGCGGGGTACGGGGATACGCAGTATTTT
NA	NA	TRBV4-1	TRBJ2-1	CASSQPGHRGGEQFF	TGCGCCAGCAGCCAACCTGGTCACAGGGGAGGTGAGCAGTTCTTC
TRBD1	NA	TRBV4-1	TRBJ1-2	CASSRGQGSDYGYTF	TGCGCCAGCAGCCGGGGACAGGGAAGTGACTATGGCTACACCTTC
NA	NA	TRBV19	TRBJ1-1	CASSSRGHSAVGEAFF	TGTGCCAGTAGTTCCCGGGGTCACAGCGCGGTTGGTGAAGCTTTCTTT
NA	NA	TRBV27	TRBJ2-5	CASSQRGEGQETQYF	TGTGCCAGCAGCCAACGCGGGGAAGGACAAGAGACCCAGTACTTC
TRBD1	NA	TRBV7-3	TRBJ2-1	CASRDPGTAGHEQFF	TGTGCCAGCAGGGACCCCGGGACAGCCGGCCATGAGCAGTTCTTC
TRBD1	NA	TRBV18	TRBJ1-2	CASSPDRVEGYTF	TGTGCCAGCTCACCGGACAGGGTAGAGGGCTACACCTTC
TRBD2	NA	TRBV7-9	TRBJ2-3	CASSLLAGGRSDTQYF	TGTGCCAGCAGCCTACTAGCGGGGGGGCGATCAGATACGCAGTATTTT
NA	NA	TRBV19	TRBJ1-5	CASSIYGAIPNQPQHF	TGTGCCAGTAGTATATATGGGGCAATCCCCAATCAGCCCCAGCATTTT
NA	NA	TRBV6-6	TRBJ2-2	CASSQGGGGANTGELFF	TGTGCCAGCAGTCAGGGTGGAGGGGGCGCGAACACCGGGGAGCTGTTTTTT
NA	NA	TRBV5-6	TRBJ1-4	CASSLGVANEKLFF	TGTGCCAGCAGCTTGGGAGTAGCTAATGAAAAACTGTTTTTT
TRBD1	NA	TRBV7-3	TRBJ2-3	CASSRNQGADTQYF	TGTGCCAGCAGCAGGAACCAGGGGGCAGATACGCAGTATTTT
TRBD1	NA	TRBV6-5	TRBJ2-7	CASSRGVTGFYEQYF	TGTGCCAGCAGCCGAGGGGTGACAGGGTTCTACGAGCAGTACTTC
NA	NA	TRBV2	TRBJ1-2	CASSVVNQYGYTF	TGTGCCAGCAGTGTCGTCAATCAGTATGGCTACACCTTC
NA	NA	TRBV28	TRBJ2-7	CASRLSPGKSYEQYF	TGTGCCAGCCGTCTCAGCCCAGGGAAATCCTACGAGCAGTACTTC
TRBD1	NA	TRBV5-6	TRBJ1-1	CASSEEGTVNTEAFF	TGTGCCAGCAGCGAGGAGGGGACAGTGAACACTGAAGCTTTCTTT
NA	few	TRBV27	TRBJ2-5	CASRSPSGETQYF	TGTGCCAGCAGGAGTCCCTCGGGAGAGACCCAGTACTTC
NA	NA	TRBV18	TRBJ2-1	CASSPPGPGTWGNEQFF	TGTGCCAGCTCACCACCGGGGCCCGGGACATGGGGCAATGAGCAGTTCTTC